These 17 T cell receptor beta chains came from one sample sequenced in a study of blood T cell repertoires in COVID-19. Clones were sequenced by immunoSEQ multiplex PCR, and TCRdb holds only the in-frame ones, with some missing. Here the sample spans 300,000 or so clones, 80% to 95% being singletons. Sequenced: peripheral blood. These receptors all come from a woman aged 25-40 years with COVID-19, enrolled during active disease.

The CDR3 DNA reads as TGTGCCAGCAGTGAATCGGGAGGGGTCACAGATACGCAGTATTTT. This codes for CASSESGGVTDTQYF. This chain connects TRBV25-1 to TRBJ2-3; 8 bases match TRBD2. The CDR3 spans 15 residues. CDR1 MGHDK and CDR2 SYGVNS come from the germline V gene. J was trimmed by 2 bases and V by 1 base; bases with no gene match: 2. Based on the CDR3 plus reference TRBV25-1 and TRBJ2-3, the full variable domain is EADIYQTPRYLVIGTGKKITLECSQTMGHDKMYWYQQDPGMELHLIHYSYGVNSTEKGDLSSESTVSRIRTEHFPLTLESARPSHTSQYLCASSESGGVTDTQYFGPGTRLTVL.

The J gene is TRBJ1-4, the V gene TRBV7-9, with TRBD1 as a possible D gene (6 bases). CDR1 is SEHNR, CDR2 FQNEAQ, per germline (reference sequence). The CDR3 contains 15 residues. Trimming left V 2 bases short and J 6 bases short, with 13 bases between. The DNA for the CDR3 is TGTGCCAGCAGCTTATACGGGGGGCGAGATGAAAAACTGTTTTTT. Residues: CASSLYGGRDEKLFF. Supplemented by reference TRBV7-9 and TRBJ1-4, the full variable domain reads DTGVSQNPRHKITKRGQNVTFRCDPISEHNRLYWYRQTLGQGPEFLTYFQNEAQLEKSRLLSDRFSAERPKGSFSTLEIQRTEQGDSAMYLCASSLYGGRDEKLFFGSGTQLSVL.

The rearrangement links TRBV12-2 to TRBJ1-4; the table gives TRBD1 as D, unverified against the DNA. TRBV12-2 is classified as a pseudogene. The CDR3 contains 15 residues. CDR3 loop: CASRSVRTANEKLFF. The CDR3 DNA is TGTGCAAGTCGCTCCGTAAGGACAGCTAATGAAAAACTGTTTTTT.

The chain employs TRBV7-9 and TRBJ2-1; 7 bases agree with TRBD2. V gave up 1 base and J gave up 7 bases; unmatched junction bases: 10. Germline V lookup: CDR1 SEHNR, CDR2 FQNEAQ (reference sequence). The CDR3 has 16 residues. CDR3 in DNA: TGTGCCAGCAGCTTAGACGGGGGAGGGATAGAGAATGAGCAGTTCTTC. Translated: CASSLDGGGIENEQFF.

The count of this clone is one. The CDR3 nucleotides read TGTGCCTGGAGTCCTATCACAGGGGCGAATGAAAAACTGTTTTTT. Its protein is CAWSPITGANEKLFF. This chain uses TRBV30 with TRBJ1-4, with 7 bases matching TRBD1. Trimming cost V 2 bases and J 5 bases; bases outside gene matches: 8. Germline V gene lookup returns CDR1 GTSNPN and CDR2 SVGIG (reference sequence). The CDR3 loop spans 15 amino acids.

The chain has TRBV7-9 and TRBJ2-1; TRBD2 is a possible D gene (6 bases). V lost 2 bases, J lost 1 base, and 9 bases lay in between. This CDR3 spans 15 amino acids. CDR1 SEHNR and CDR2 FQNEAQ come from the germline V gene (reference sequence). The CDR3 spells CASSLTGVSYNEQFF. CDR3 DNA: TGTGCCAGCAGCTTAACGGGAGTGTCCTACAATGAGCAGTTCTTC. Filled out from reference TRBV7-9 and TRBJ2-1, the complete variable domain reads DTGVSQNPRHKITKRGQNVTFRCDPISEHNRLYWYRQTLGQGPEFLTYFQNEAQLEKSRLLSDRFSAERPKGSFSTLEIQRTEQGDSAMYLCASSLTGVSYNEQFFGPGTRLTVL.

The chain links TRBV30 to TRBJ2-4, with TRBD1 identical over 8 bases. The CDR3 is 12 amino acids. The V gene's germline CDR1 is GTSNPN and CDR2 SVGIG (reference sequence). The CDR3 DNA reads TGTGCTAGCGGACAGGGAACCGACATTCAGTACTTC. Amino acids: CASGQGTDIQYF.

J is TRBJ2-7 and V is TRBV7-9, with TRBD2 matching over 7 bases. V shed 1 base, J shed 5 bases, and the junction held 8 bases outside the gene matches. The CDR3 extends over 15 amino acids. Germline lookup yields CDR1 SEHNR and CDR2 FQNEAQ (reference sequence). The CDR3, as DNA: TGTGCCAGCAGCTTAGGATTGGGGGGGTCAGACGAGCAGTACTTC. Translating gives CASSLGLGGSDEQYF.

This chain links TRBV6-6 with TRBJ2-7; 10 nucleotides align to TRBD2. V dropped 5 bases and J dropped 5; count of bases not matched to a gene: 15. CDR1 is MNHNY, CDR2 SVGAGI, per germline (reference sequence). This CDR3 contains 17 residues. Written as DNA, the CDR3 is TGTGCCAGCAGTCACCCACCTCTAGCGGGAGCTTCCCACGAGCAGTACTTC. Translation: CASSHPPLAGASHEQYF.

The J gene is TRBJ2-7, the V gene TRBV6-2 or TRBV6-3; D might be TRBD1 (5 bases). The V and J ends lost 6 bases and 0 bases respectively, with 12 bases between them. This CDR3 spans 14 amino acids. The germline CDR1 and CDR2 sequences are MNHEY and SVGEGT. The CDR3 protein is CASSPQGASYEQYF. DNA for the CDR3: TGTGCCAGCAGCCCCCAGGGTGCCTCCTACGAGCAGTACTTC.

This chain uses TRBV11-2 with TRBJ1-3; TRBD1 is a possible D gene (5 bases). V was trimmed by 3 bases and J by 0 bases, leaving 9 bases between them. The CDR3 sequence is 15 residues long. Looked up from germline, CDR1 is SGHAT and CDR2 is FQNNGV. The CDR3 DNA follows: TGTGCCAGCAGCTTTCAGGGCCCCTCTGGAAACACCATATATTTT. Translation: CASSFQGPSGNTIYF.

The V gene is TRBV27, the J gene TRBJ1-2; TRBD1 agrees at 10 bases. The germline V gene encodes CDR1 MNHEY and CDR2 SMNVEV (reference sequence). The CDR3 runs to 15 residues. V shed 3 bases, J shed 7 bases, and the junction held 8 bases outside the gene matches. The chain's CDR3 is CASSFYPGQGFGYTF. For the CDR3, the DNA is TGTGCCAGCAGTTTCTACCCGGGACAGGGGTTTGGCTACACCTTC.

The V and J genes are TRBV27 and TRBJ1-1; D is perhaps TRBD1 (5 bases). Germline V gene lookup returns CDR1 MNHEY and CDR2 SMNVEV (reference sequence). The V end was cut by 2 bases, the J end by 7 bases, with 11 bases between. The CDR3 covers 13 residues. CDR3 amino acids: CASSLSRADEAFF. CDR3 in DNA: TGTGCCAGCAGTTTAAGCAGGGCAGATGAAGCTTTCTTT.

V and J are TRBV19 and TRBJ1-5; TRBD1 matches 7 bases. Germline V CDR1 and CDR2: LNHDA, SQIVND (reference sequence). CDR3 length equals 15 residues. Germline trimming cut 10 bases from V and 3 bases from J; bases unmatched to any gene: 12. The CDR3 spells CAIIPLGQLNQPQHF. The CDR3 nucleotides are TGTGCCATTATCCCATTGGGACAGCTCAATCAGCCCCAGCATTTT.

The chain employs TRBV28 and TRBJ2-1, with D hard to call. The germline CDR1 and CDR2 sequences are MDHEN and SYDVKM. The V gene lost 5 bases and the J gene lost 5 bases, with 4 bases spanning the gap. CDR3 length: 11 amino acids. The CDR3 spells CASSVDNEQFF. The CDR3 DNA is TGTGCCAGCAGTGTCGACAATGAGCAGTTCTTC.

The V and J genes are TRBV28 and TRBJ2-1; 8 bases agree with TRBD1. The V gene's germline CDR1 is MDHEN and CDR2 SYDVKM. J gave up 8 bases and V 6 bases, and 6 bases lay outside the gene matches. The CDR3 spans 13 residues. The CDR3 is CASSLGQGDEQFF. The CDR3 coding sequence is TGTGCCAGCAGCCTAGGACAGGGTGATGAGCAGTTCTTC.

The CDR3 sequence: CASSQGTAIRGYTF. The CDR3 DNA reads TGTGCCAGCAGCCAGGGGACAGCCATCCGTGGCTACACCTTC. The rearrangement joins TRBV7-2 to TRBJ1-2, with 7 bases that match TRBD1. The germline gives CDR1 SGHTA, CDR2 FQGNSA. J lost 7 bases, V lost 5 bases, and 10 bases had no gene match. This CDR3 contains 14 residues.